These T cell receptor beta chains were read from a single sample in a study of cytomegalovirus exposure and HLA in healthy donors. This table comes from immunoSEQ multiplex PCR, and its TCRdb copy is limited to in-frame clones, with some not included. This sample carries about 130,000 clones, 66% of them seen once, and the ten largest clones take about 1.5%. The sequencing input was PBMCs. The receptor set was obtained from a human donor in good health. CDR3s include the opening cysteine and the closing phenylalanine or tryptophan. D genes are given only for firm matches. Clone size, where shown, is once, few, many, or a class for clones that have expanded.

TRBD1,NA,TRBJ2-2,TRBV15,CATSRVRTGRSTGELFF,TGTGCCACCAGCAGAGTCAGGACAGGGAGGAGCACCGGGGAGCTGTTTTTT
NA,NA,TRBJ1-1,TRBV14,CASSSYTEAFF,TGTGCCAGCAGTTCCTACACTGAAGCTTTCTTT
TRBD2,NA,TRBJ2-7,TRBV27,CASSLSSSGPYEQYF,TGTGCCAGCAGTTTAAGTTCTAGCGGTCCCTACGAGCAGTACTTC
NA,NA,TRBJ2-2,TRBV4-1,CAGSQDREPGELFF,TGCGCCGGCAGCCAAGATCGGGAGCCCGGGGAGCTGTTCTTT
TRBD2,NA,TRBJ2-2,TRBV11-3,CASSLVTSGSGYTGELFF,TGTGCCAGCAGCTTAGTAACTAGCGGGAGTGGGTACACCGGGGAGCTGTTTTTT
TRBD1,few,TRBJ1-1,TRBV7-9,CASSSGQGANTEAFF,TGTGCCAGCAGCTCAGGACAGGGGGCGAACACTGAAGCTTTCTTT
TRBD1,NA,TRBJ1-5,TRBV5-6,CASSQRTGVQPQHF,TGTGCCAGCAGCCAACGGACAGGCGTTCAGCCCCAGCATTTT
TRBD2,NA,TRBJ2-3,TRBV4-1,CASSRGLAGFYTDTQYF,TGCGCCAGCAGCCGGGGACTAGCGGGATTCTACACAGATACGCAGTATTTT
NA,NA,TRBJ2-7,TRBV28,CASSLSRGNSYEQYF,TGTGCCAGCAGTTTATCCCGCGGGAACTCCTACGAGCAGTACTTC
NA,NA,TRBJ1-1,TRBV6-6,CASSYSKGWETEAFF,TGTGCCAGCAGTTACTCGAAAGGGTGGGAGACTGAAGCTTTCTTT
NA,NA,TRBJ1-5,TRBV2,CASRETPGSNQPQHF,TGTGCCAGCAGGGAAACACCAGGGAGCAATCAGCCCCAGCATTTT
TRBD2,NA,TRBJ2-3,TRBV11-3,CASSLGTRDTQYF,TGTGCCAGCAGCTTAGGGACTAGGGATACGCAGTATTTT
NA,few,TRBJ1-5,TRBV7-2,CASSFAAGPNQPQHF,TGTGCCAGCAGCTTCGCAGCGGGCCCAAATCAGCCCCAGCATTTT
TRBD2,NA,TRBJ2-7,TRBV27,CASSSLRASGIDEQYF,TGTGCCAGCAGTTCCCTCCGGGCTAGCGGGATTGACGAGCAGTACTTC
TRBD2,NA,TRBJ2-3,TRBV28,CASDGLAGSGTDTQYF,TGTGCCAGCGACGGACTAGCTGGGTCTGGCACAGATACGCAGTATTTT
NA,few,TRBJ1-4,TRBV2,CASGRETNEKLFF,TGTGCCAGCGGGCGGGAGACTAATGAAAAACTGTTTTTT
TRBD1,once,TRBJ2-7,TRBV28,CASTLGQGASYEQYF,TGTGCCAGCACCCTGGGACAGGGGGCCTCCTACGAGCAGTACTTC
TRBD1,NA,TRBJ2-1,TRBV6-5,CASSPGQAYNEQFF,TGTGCCAGCAGTCCCGGACAGGCCTACAATGAGCAGTTCTTC
NA,once,TRBJ1-3,TRBV18,CASSPFPQATSGNTIYF,TGTGCCAGCTCACCATTTCCACAGGCTACTTCTGGAAACACCATATATTTT
NA,NA,TRBJ2-3,TRBV12-5,CASAMTGTSHSTDTQYF,TGTGCTAGTGCCATGACGGGTACTAGCCATAGCACAGATACGCAGTATTTT
NA,NA,TRBJ2-3,TRBV7-7,CASSPLGPDTQYF,TGTGCTAGCAGCCCTTTGGGGCCTGATACGCAGTATTTT
NA,NA,TRBJ1-1,TRBV2,CASGGGSFF,TGTGCCAGTGGGGGAGGCTCCTTCTTT
NA,NA,TRBJ2-1,TRBV5-5,CASSPQVSYNEQFF,TGTGCCAGCAGCCCCCAGGTATCCTACAATGAGCAGTTCTTC
NA,NA,TRBJ2-1,TRBV5-5,CASSFAGVHEQFF,TGTGCCAGCAGCTTTGCAGGGGTACATGAGCAGTTCTTC
NA,NA,TRBJ2-1,TRBV14,CASNALESNEQFF,TGTGCCAGCAATGCCCTAGAGAGCAATGAGCAGTTCTTC
NA,NA,TRBJ1-1,TRBV7-2,CASSLSGGEAFF,TGTGCCAGCAGTTTATCAGGTGGTGAAGCTTTCTTT
TRBD1,NA,TRBJ1-1,TRBV19,CASSIHPGQGSNTEAFF,TGTGCCAGTAGTATACACCCGGGACAGGGATCCAACACTGAAGCTTTCTTT
TRBD1,NA,TRBJ1-5,TRBV18,CASSGTGPYQPQHF,TGTGCCAGCTCGGGGACAGGGCCTTATCAGCCCCAGCATTTT
NA,NA,TRBJ2-5,TRBV10-3,CAISGQGVQTQYF,TGTGCCATCAGTGGGCAGGGCGTACAGACCCAGTACTTC
TRBD2,once,TRBJ2-7,TRBV11-3,CASSDRQRDGNEQYF,TGTGCCAGCAGCGACCGGCAGCGGGATGGCAACGAGCAGTACTTC
NA,NA,TRBJ2-1,TRBV5-1,CASSLPRAVYNEQFF,TGCGCCAGCAGCCTTCCCCGTGCGGTCTACAATGAGCAGTTCTTC
TRBD2,once,TRBJ2-2,TRBV18,CASSPMTSLNTGELFF,TGTGCCAGCTCACCGATGACTAGCCTTAACACCGGGGAGCTGTTTTTT
TRBD1,few,TRBJ1-2,TRBV10-3,CAIRGTGDNYGYTF,TGTGCCATCAGGGGGACAGGGGATAACTATGGCTACACCTTC